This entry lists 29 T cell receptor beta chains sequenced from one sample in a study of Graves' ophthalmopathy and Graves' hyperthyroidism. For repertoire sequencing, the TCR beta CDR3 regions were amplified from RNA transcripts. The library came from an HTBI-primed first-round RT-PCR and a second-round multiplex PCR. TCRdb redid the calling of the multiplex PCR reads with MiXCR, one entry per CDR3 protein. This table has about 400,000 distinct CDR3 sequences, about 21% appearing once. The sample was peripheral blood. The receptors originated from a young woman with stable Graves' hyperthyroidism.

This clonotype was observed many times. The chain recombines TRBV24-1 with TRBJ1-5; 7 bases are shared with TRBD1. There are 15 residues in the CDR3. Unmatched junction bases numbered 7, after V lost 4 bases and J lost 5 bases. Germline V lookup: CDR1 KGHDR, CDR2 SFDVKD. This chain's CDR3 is CATSEETGLDQPQHF. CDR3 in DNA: TGTGCCACCAGTGAGGAGACAGGGTTGGATCAGCCCCAGCATTTT.

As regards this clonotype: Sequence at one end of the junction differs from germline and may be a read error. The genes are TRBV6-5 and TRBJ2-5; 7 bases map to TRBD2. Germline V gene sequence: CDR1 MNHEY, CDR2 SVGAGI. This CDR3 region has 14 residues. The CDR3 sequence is CASSYRGGREAQYF. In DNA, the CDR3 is TGTGCCAGCAGTTACAGGGGCGGGAGAGAGGCCCAGTACTTC.

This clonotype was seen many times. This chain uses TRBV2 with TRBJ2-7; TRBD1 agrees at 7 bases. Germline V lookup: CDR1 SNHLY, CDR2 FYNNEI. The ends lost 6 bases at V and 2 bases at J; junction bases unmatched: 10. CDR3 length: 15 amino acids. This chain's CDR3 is CASRRETGFPYEQYF. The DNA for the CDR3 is TGTGCCAGCAGGAGGGAGACAGGGTTTCCCTACGAGCAGTACTTC.

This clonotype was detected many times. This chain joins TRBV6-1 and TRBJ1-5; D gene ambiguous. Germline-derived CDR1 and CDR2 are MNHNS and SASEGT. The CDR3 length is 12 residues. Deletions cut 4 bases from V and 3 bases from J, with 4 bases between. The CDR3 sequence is CASSGANQPQHF. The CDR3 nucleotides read TGTGCCAGCAGTGGTGCCAATCAGCCCCAGCATTTT.

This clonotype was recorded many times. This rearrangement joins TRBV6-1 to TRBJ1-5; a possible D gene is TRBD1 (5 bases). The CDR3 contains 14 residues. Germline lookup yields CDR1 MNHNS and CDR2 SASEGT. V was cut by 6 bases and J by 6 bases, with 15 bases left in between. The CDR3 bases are TGTGCCAGCAGCGATTTAGGGACGGGTCAGCCCCAGCATTTT. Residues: CASSDLGTGQPQHF.

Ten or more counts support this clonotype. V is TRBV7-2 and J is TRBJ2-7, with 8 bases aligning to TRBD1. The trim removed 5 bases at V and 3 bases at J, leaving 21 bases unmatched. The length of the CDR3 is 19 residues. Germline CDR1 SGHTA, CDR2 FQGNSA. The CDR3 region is CASSTTGTGQGRWDYEQYF. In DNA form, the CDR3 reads TGTGCCAGCAGCACAACCGGGACAGGACAAGGCCGGTGGGACTACGAGCAGTACTTC. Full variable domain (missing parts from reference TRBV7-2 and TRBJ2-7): GAGVSQSPSNKVTEKGKDVELRCDPISGHTALYWYRQSLGQGLEFLIYFQGNSAPDKSGLPSDRFSAERTGGSVSTLTIQRTQQEDSAVYLCASSTTGTGQGRWDYEQYFGPGTRLTVT.

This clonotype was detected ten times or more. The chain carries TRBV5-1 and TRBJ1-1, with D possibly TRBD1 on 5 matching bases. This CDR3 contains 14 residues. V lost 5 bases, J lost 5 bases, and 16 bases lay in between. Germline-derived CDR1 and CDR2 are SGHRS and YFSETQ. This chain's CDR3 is CASRDGRQSTEAFF. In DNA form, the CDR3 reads TGCGCCAGCAGAGATGGAAGACAGAGTACTGAAGCTTTCTTT.

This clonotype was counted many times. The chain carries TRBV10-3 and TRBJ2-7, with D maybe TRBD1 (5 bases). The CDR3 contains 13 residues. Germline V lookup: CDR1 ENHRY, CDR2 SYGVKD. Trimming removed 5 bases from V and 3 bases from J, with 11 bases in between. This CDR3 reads CAISLDSYYEQYF. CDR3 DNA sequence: TGTGCCATCAGTCTTGACAGTTACTACGAGCAGTACTTC.

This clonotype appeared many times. CDR3: CASSLQGALHF. In DNA, the CDR3 is TGTGCCAGCAGTTTACAGGGGGCCCTCCACTTT. The chain couples TRBV12-3 or TRBV12-4 to TRBJ1-6; 7 bases line up with TRBD1. With V trimmed by 2 bases and J by 14 bases, 0 bases remained unmatched. This CDR3 comprises 11 residues.

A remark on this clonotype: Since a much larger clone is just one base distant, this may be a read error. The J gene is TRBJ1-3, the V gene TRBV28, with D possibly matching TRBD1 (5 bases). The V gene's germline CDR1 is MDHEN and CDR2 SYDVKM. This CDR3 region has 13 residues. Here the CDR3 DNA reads TGTGCCAGCAGTCGTCCCGGGGGAAAGACCATATATTTT. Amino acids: CASSRPGGKTIYF.

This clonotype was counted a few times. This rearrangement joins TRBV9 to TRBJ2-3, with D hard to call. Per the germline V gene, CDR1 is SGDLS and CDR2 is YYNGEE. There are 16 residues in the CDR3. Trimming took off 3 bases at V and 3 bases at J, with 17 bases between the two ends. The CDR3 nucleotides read TGTGCCAGCAGCGCCCGAGACAACTTAGGGACAGATACGCAGTATTTT. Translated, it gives CASSARDNLGTDTQYF. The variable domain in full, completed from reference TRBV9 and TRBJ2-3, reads DSGVTQTPKHLITATGQRVTLRCSPRSGDLSVYWYQQSLDQGLQFLIQYYNGEERAKGNILERFSAQQFPDLHSELNLSSLELGDSALYFCASSARDNLGTDTQYFGPGTRLTVL.

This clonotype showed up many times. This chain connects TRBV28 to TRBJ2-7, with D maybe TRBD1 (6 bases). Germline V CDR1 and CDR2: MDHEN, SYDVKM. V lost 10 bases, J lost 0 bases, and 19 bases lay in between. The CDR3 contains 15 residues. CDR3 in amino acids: CATRRDTRSSYEQYF. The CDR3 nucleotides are TGTGCCACCCGAAGGGACACCCGGAGCTCCTACGAGCAGTACTTC. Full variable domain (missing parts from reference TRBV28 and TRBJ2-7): DVKVTQSSRYLVKRTGEKVFLECVQDMDHENMFWYRQDPGLGLRLIYFSYDVKMKEKGDIPEGYSVSREKKERFSLILESASTNQTSMYLCATRRDTRSSYEQYFGPGTRLTVT.

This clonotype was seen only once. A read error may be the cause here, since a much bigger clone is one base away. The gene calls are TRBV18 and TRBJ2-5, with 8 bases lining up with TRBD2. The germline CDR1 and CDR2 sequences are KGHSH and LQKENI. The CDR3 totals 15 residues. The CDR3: CVSSPFAGGQETQYF. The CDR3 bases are TGTGTCAGCTCACCATTCGCGGGAGGCCAAGAGACCCAGTACTTC.

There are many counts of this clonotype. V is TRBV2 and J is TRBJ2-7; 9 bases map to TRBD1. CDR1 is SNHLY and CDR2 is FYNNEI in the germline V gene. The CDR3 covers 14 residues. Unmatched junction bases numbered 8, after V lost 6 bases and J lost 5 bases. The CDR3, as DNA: TGTGCCAGCAGCCGAAACAGGGGGCCCGACGAGCAGTACTTC. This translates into CASSRNRGPDEQYF.

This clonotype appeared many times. DNA of the CDR3: TGTGCCAGCAGCCCTAGGTCGAACCCCATAGCTGGGGCCAACGTCCTGACTTTC. Protein: CASSPRSNPIAGANVLTF. The chain joins TRBV27 to TRBJ2-6; D is uncertain. V lost 6 bases, J lost 2 bases, and 20 bases lay in between. Germline loops: CDR1 MNHEY, CDR2 SMNVEV (reference sequence). The CDR3 consists of 18 residues.

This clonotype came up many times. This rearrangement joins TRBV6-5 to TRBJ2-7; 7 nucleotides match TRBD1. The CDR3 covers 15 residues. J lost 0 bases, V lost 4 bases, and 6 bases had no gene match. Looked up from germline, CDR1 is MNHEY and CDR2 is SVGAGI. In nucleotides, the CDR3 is TGTGCCAGCAGTTTCTTCACAGGGGCCTCCTACGAGCAGTACTTC. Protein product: CASSFFTGASYEQYF.

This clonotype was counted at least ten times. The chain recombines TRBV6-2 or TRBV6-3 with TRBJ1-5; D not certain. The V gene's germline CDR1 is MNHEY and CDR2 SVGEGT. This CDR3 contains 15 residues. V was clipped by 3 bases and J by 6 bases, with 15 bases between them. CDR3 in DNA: TGTGCCAGCAGTTATCTATCGCGGAGGACTCAGCCCCAGCATTTT. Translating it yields CASSYLSRRTQPQHF.

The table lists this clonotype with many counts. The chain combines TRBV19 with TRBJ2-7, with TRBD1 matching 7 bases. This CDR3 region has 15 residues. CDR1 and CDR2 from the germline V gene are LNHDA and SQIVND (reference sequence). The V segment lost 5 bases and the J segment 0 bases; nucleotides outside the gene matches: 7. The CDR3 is CASSGDSQFSYEQYF. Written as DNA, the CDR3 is TGTGCCAGTAGTGGGGACAGCCAGTTCTCCTACGAGCAGTACTTC.

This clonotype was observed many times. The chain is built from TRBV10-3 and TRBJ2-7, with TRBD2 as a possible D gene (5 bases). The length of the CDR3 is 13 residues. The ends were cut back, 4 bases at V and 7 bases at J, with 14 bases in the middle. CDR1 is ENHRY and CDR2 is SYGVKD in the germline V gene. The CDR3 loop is CAISVEGSGEQYF. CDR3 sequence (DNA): TGTGCCATCAGTGTAGAGGGATCGGGGGAGCAGTACTTC.

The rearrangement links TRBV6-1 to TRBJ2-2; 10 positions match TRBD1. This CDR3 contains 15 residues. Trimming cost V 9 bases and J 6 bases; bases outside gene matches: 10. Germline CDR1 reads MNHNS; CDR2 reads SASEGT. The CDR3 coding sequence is TGTGCCAGTTTGGGACAGGGGTTTATGTCCGGGGAGCTGTTTTTT. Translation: CASLGQGFMSGELFF.

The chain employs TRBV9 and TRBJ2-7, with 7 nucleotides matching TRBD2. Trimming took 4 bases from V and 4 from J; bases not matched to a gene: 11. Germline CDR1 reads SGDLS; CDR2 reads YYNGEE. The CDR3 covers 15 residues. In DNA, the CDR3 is TGTGCCAGCAGCCCGACAGCGGGGAGTTGGTACGAGCAGTACTTC. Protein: CASSPTAGSWYEQYF.

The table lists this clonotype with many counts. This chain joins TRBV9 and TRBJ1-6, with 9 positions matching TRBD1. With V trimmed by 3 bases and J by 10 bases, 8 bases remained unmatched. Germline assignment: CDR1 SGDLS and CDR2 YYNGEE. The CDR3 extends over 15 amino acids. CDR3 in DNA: TGTGCCAGCAGCGCCGTGGGACAGGGAGCATCACCCCTCCACTTT. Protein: CASSAVGQGASPLHF.

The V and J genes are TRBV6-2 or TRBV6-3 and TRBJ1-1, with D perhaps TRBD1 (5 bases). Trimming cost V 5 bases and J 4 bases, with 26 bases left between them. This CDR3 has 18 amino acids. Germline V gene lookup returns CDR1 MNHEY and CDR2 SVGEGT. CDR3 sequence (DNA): TGTGCCAGCAGTCCCCTTCGGCAGGGTGGGCTAAGGGCCACTGAAGCTTTCTTT. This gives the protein CASSPLRQGGLRATEAFF.

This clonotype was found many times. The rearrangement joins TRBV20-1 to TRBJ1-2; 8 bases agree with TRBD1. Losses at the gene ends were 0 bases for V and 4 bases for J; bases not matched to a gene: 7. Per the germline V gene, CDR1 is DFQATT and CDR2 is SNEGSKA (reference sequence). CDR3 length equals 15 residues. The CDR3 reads CSARDPQGAVYGYTF. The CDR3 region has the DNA TGCAGTGCTAGAGATCCCCAGGGGGCGGTCTATGGCTACACCTTC.

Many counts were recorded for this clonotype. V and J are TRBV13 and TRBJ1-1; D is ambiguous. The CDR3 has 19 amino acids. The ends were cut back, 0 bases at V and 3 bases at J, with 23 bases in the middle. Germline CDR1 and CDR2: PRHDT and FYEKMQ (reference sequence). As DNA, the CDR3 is TGTGCCAGCAGCTTAGGAGTATATCTGTCCAAAACATACGACACTGAAGCTTTCTTT. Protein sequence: CASSLGVYLSKTYDTEAFF.

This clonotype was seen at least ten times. CDR3: CASSYPVWGNTEAFF. The CDR3 nucleotides are TGTGCCAGCAGTTACCCCGTTTGGGGTAACACTGAAGCTTTCTTT. The chain has TRBV6-5 and TRBJ1-1; no definite D call. Between the trimmed V and J ends, which lost 2 bases and 2 bases, there was a span of 12 bases. The germline gives CDR1 MNHEY, CDR2 SVGAGI. CDR3 size: 15 residues.

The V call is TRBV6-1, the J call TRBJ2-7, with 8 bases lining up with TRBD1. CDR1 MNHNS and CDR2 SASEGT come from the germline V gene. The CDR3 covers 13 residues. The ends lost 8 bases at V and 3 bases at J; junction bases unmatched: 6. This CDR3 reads CASDRGRDYEQYF. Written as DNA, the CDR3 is TGTGCCAGCGACAGGGGTCGTGACTACGAGCAGTACTTC.

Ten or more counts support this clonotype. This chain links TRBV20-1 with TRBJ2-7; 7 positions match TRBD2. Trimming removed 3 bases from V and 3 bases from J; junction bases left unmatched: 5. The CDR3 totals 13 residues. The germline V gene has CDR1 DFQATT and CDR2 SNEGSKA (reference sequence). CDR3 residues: CSASGGRNYEQYF. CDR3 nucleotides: TGCAGTGCTAGCGGGGGGAGAAACTACGAGCAGTACTTC.

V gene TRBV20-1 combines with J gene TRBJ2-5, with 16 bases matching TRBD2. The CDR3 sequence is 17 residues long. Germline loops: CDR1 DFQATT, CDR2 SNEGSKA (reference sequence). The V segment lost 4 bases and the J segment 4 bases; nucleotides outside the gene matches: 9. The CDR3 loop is CSAKRGLAGGPGETQYF. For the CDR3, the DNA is TGCAGTGCTAAACGGGGACTAGCGGGAGGGCCCGGAGAGACCCAGTACTTC.